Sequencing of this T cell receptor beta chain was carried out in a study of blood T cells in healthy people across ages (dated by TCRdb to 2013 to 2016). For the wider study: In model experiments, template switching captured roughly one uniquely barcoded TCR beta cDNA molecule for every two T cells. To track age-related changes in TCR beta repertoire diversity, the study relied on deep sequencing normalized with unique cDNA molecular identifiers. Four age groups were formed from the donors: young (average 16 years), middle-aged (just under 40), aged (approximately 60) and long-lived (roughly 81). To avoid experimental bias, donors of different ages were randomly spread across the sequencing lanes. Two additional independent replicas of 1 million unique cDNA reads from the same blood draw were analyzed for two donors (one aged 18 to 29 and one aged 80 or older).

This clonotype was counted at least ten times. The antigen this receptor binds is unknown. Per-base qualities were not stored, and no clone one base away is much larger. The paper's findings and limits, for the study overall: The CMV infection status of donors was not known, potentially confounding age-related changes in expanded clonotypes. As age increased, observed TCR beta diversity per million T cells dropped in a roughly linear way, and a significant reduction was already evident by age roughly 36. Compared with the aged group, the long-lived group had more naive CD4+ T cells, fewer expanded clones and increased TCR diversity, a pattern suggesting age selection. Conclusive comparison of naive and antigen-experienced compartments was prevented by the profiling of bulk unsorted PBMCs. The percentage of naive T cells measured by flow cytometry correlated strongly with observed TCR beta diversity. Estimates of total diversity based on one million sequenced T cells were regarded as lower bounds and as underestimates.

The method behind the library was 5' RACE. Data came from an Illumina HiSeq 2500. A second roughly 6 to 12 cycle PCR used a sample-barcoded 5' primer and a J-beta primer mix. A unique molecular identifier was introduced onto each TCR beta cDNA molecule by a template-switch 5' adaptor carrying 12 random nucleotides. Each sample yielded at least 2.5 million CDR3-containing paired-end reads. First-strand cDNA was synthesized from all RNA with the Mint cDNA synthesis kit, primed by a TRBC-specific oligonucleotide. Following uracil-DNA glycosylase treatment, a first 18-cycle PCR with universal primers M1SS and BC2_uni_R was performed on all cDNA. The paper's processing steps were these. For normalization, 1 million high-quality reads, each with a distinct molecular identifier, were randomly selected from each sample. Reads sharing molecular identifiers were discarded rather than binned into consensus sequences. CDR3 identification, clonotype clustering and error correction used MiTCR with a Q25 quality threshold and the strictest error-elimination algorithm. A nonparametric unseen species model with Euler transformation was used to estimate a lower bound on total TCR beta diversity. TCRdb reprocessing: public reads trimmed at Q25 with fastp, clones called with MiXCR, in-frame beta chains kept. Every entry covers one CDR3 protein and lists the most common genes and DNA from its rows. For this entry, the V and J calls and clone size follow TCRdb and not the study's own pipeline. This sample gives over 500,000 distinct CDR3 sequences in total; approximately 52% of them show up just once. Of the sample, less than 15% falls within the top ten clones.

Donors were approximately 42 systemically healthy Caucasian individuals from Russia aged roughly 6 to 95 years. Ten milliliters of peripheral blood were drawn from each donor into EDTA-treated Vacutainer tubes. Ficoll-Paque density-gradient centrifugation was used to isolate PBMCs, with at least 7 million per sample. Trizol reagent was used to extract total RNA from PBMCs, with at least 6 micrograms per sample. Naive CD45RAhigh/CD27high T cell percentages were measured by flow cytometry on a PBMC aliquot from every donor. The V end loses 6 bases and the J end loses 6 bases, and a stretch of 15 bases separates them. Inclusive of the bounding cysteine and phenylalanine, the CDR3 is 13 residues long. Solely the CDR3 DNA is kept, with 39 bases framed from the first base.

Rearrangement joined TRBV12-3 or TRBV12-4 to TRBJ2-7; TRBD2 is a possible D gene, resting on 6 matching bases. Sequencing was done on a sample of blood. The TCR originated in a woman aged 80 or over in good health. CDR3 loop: CASSRGSGLEQYF. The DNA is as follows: TGTGCCAGCAGCCGAGGGTCGGGACTCGAGCAGTACTTC.